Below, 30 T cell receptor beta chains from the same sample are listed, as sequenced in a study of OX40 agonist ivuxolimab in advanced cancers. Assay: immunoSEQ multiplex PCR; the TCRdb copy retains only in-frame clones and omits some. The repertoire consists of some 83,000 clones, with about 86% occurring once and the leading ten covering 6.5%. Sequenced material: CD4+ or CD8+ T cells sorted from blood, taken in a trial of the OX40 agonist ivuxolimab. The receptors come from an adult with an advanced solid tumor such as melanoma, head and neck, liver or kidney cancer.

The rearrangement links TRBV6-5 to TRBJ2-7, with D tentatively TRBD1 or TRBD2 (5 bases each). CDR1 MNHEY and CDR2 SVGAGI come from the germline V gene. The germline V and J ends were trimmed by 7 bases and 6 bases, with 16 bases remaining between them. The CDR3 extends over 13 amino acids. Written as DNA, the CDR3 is TGTGCCAGCAAGGGACGGAGGACCGGCGAGCAGTACTTC. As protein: CASKGRRTGEQYF.

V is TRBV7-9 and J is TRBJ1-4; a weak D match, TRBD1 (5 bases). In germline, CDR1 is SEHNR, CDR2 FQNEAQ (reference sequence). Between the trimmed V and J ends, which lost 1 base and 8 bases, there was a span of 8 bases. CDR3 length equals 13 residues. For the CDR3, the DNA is TGTGCCAGCAGCTTAGAAGGGACCGAAAAACTGTTTTTT. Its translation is CASSLEGTEKLFF.

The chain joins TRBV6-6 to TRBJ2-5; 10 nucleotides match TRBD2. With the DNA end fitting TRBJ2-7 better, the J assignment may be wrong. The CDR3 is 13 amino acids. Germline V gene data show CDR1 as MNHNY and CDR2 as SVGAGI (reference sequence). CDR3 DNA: TGTGCCAGCTCCGGGGTAGCGGGGGGCGAGCAGTACTTC. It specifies CASSGVAGGEQYF.

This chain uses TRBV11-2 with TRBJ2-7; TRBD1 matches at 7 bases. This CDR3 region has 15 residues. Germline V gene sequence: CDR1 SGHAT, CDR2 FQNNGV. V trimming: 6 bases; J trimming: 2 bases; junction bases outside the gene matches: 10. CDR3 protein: CASRFTGVRPYEQYF. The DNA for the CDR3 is TGTGCCAGCAGATTTACAGGGGTGAGGCCCTACGAGCAGTACTTC. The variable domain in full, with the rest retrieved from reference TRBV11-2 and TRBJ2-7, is EAGVAQSPRYKIIEKRQSVAFWCNPISGHATLYWYQQILGQGPKLLIQFQNNGVVDDSQLPKDRFSAERLKGVDSTLKIQPAKLEDSAVYLCASRFTGVRPYEQYFGPGTRLTVT.

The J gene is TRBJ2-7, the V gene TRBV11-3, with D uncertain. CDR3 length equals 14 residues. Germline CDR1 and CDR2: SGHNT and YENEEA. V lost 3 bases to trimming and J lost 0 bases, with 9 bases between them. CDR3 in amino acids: CASSFEYSSYEQYF. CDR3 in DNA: TGTGCCAGCAGCTTCGAATATTCCTCCTACGAGCAGTACTTC.

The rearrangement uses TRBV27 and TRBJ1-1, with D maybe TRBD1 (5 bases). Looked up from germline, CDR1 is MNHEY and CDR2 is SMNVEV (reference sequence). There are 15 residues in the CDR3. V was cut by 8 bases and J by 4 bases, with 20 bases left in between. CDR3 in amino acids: CASRSWDRGSTEAFF. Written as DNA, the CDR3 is TGTGCCAGCCGTAGTTGGGACCGAGGGAGCACTGAAGCTTTCTTT.

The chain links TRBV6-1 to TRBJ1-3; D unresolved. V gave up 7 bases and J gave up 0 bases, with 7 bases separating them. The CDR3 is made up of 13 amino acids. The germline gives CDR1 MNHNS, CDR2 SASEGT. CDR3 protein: CASNQVSGNTIYF. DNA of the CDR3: TGTGCCAGCAACCAGGTCTCTGGAAACACCATATATTTT.

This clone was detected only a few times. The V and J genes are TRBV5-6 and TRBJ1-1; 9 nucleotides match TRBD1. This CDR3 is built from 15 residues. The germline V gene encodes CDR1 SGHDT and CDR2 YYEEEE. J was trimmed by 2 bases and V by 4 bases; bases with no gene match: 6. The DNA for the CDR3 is TGTGCCAGCAGCACCCGACAGGGGGTCAACACTGAAGCTTTCTTT. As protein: CASSTRQGVNTEAFF.

The CDR3 bases are TGTGCCAGTACTCCTCCCCCCGGGGGCCGCCGTAATGAGCAGTTCTTC. The encoded protein is CASTPPPGGRRNEQFF. The gene calls are TRBV19 and TRBJ2-1; D assignment may be TRBD1 or TRBD2 (6 bases each). The CDR3 is 16 amino acids. CDR1 and CDR2 from the germline V gene are LNHDA and SQIVND (reference sequence). V dropped 7 bases and J dropped 7 bases, with 23 bases sitting between them.

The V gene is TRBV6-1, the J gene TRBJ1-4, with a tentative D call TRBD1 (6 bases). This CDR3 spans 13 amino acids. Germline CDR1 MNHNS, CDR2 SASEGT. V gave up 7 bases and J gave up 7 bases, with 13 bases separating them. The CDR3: CASKNRVGEKLFF. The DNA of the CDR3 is TGTGCCAGCAAGAACAGGGTGGGTGAAAAACTGTTTTTT.

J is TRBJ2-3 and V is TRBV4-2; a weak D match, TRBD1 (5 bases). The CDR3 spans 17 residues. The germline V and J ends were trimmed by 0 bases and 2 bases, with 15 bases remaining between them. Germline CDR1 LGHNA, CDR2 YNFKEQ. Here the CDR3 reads CASSQESVQGFTDTQYF. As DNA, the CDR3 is TGTGCCAGCAGCCAAGAGTCCGTCCAGGGATTCACAGATACGCAGTATTTT.

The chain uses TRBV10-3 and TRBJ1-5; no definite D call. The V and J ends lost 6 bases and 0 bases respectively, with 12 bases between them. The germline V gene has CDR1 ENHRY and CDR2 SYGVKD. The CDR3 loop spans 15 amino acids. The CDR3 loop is CAIRSREGSNQPQHF. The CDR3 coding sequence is TGTGCCATCAGGTCCCGGGAGGGTAGCAATCAGCCCCAGCATTTT.

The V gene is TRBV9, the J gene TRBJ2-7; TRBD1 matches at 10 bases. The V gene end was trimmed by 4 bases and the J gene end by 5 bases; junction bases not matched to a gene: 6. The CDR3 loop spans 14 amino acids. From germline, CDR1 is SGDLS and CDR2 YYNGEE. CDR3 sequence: CASSMDRGFNEQYF. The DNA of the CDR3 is TGTGCCAGCAGCATGGACAGGGGGTTCAACGAGCAGTACTTC.

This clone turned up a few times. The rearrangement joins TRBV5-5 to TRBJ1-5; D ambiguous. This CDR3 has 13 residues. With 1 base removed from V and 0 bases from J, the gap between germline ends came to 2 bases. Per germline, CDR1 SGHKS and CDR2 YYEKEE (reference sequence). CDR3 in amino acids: CASSLTSNQPQHF. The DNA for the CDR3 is TGTGCCAGCAGCTTGACTAGCAATCAGCCCCAGCATTTT. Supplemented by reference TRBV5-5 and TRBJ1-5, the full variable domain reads DAGVTQSPTHLIKTRGQQVTLRCSPISGHKSVSWYQQVLGQGPQFIFQYYEKEERGRGNFPDRFSARQFPNYSSELNVNALLLGDSALYLCASSLTSNQPQHFGDGTRLSIL.

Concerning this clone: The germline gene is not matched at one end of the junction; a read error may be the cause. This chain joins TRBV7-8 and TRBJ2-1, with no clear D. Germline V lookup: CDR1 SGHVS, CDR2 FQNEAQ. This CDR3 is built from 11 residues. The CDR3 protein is CASTLAGEQFF. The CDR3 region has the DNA TGTGCCAGCACCTTAGCAGGTGAGCAGTTCTTC.

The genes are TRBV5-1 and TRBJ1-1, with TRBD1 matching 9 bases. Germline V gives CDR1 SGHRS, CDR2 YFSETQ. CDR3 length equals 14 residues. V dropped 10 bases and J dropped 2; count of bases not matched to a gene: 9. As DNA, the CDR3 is TGCGCCGCGGGGACAGGGCCTGGAAACACTGAAGCTTTCTTT. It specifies CAAGTGPGNTEAFF.

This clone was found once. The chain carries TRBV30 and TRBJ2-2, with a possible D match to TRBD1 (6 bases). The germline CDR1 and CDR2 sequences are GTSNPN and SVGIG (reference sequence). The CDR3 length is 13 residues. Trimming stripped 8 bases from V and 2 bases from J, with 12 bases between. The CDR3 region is CARRQANTGELFF. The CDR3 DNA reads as TGTGCCAGAAGACAGGCTAACACCGGGGAGCTGTTTTTT.

CDR3 bases: TGTGCCAGCAGCTTAGTCGGGGGGCCCGGAAACACCATATATTTT. It encodes CASSLVGGPGNTIYF. The chain has TRBV7-9 and TRBJ1-3, with D tentatively TRBD1 (6 bases). Trimming removed 1 base at V and 4 bases at J, with 11 bases between. Germline lookup yields CDR1 SEHNR and CDR2 FQNEAQ (reference sequence). The CDR3 is 15 amino acids.

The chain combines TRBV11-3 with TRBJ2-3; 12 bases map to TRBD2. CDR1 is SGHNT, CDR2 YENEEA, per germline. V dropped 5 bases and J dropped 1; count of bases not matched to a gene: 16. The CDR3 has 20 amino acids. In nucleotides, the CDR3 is TGTGCCAGCAGCCCCCACCCTTGGGCTAGCGGGGGGGGACGCACAGATACGCAGTATTTT. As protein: CASSPHPWASGGGRTDTQYF.

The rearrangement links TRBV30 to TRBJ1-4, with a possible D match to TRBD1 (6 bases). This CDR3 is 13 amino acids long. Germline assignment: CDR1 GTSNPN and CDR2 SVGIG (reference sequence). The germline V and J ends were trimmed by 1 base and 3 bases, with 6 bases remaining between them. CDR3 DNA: TGTGCCTGGAGTGGACAGGCTAATGAAAAACTGTTTTTT. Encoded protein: CAWSGQANEKLFF.

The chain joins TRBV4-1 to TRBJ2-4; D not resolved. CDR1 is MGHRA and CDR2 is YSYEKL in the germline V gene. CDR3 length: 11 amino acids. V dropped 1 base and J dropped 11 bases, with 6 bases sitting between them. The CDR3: CASSQGPLQYF. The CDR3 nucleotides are TGCGCCAGCAGCCAAGGACCGCTTCAGTACTTC.

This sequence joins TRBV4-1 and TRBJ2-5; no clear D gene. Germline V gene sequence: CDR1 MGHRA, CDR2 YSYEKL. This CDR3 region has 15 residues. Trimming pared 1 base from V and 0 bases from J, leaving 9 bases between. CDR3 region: CASSQGTTYQETQYF. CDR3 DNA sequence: TGCGCCAGCAGCCAAGGGACCACGTACCAAGAGACCCAGTACTTC.

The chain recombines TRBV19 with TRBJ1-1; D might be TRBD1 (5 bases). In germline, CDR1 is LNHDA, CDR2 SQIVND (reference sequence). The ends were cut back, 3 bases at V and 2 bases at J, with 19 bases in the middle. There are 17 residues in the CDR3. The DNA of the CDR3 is TGTGCCAGTAGTATCTCACTATCTGGAACAGGAAACACTGAAGCTTTCTTT. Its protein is CASSISLSGTGNTEAFF.

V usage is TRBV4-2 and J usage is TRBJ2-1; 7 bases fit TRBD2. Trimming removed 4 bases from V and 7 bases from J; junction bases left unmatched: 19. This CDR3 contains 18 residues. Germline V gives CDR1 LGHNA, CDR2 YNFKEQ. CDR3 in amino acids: CASSRQPSLADLLNEQFF. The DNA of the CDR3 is TGTGCCAGCAGCCGCCAACCGTCTCTAGCGGACCTCTTGAATGAGCAGTTCTTC.

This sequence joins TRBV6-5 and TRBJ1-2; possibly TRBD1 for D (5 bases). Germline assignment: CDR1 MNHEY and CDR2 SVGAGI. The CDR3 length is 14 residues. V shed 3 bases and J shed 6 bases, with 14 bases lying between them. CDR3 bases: TGTGCCAGCAGTTATGGGGGAGCGCGCCATGGCTACACCTTC. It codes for CASSYGGARHGYTF.

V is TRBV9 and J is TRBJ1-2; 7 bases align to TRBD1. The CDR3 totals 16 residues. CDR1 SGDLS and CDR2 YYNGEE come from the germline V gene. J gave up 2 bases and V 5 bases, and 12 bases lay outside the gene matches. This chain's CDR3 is CASSVTPTGANYGYTF. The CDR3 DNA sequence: TGTGCCAGCAGTGTGACACCTACAGGGGCCAACTATGGCTACACCTTC.

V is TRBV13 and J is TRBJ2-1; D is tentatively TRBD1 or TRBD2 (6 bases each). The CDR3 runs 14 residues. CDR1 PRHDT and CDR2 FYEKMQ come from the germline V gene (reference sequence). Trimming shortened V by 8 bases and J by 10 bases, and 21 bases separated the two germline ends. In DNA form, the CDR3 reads TGTGCCAGCGCCGGGGAATGGGGGGCTGGGGAGCAGTTCTTC. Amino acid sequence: CASAGEWGAGEQFF.

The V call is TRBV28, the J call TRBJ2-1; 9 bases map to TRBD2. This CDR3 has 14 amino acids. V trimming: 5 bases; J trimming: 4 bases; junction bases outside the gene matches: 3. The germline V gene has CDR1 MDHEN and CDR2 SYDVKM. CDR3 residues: CASSTSGLYNEQFF. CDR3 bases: TGTGCCAGCAGTACTAGCGGGCTTTACAATGAGCAGTTCTTC.

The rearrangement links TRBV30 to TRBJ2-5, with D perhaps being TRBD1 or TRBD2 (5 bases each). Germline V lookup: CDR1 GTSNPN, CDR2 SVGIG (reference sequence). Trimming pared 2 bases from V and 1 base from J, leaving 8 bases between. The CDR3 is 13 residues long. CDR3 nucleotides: TGTGCCTGGAGTCGAGGGGCCCAAGAGACCCAGTACTTC. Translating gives CAWSRGAQETQYF. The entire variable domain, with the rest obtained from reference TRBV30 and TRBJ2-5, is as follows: SQTIHQWPATLVQPVGSPLSLECTVEGTSNPNLYWYRQAAGRGLQLLFYSVGIGQISSEVPQNLSASRPQDRQFILSSKKLLLSDSGFYLCAWSRGAQETQYFGPGTRLLVL.

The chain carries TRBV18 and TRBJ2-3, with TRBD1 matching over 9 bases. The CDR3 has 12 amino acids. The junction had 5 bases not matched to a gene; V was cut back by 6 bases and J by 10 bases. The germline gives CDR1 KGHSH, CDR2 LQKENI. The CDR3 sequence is CASSLGQGPQYF. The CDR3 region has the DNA TGTGCCAGCTCCCTCGGACAGGGGCCGCAGTATTTT.